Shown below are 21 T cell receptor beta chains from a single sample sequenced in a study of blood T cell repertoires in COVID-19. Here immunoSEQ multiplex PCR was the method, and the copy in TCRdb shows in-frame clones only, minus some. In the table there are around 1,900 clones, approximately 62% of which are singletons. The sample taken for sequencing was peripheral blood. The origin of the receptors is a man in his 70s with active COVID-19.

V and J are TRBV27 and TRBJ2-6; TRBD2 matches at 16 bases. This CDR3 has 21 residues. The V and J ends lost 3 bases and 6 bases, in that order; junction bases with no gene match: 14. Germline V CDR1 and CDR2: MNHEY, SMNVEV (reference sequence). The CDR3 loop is CASSLAPGLAGGSLEANVLTF. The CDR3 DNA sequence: TGTGCCAGCAGTTTGGCGCCGGGACTAGCGGGGGGGTCTCTGGAGGCCAACGTCCTGACTTTC.

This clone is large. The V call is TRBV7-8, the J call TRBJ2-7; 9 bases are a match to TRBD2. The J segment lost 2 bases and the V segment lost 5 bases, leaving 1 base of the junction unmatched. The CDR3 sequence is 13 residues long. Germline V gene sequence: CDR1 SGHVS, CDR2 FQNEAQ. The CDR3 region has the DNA TGTGCCAGCAGCCCTAGCGGGACCTACGAGCAGTACTTC. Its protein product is CASSPSGTYEQYF.

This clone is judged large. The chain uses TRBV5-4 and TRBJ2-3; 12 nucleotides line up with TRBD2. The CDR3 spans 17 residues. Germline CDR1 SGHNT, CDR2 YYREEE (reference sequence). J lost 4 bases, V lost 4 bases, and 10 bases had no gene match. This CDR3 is CASSLGTSGWEADTQYF. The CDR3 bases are TGTGCCAGCAGCCTTGGGACTAGCGGGTGGGAGGCAGATACGCAGTATTTT.

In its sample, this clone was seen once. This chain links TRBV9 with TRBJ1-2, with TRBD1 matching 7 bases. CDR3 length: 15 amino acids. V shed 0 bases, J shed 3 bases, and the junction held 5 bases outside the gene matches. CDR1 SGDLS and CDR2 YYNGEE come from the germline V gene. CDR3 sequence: CASSVANRGDYGYTF. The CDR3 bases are TGTGCCAGCAGCGTAGCTAACAGGGGAGACTATGGCTACACCTTC.

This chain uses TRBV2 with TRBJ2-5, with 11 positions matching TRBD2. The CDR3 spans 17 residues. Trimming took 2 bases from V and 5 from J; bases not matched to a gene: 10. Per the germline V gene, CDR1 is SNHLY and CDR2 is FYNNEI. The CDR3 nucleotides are TGTGCCAGCAGTGAATCAAGTAGCGGGGGGGCCTTTGAGACCCAGTACTTC. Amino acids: CASSESSSGGAFETQYF.

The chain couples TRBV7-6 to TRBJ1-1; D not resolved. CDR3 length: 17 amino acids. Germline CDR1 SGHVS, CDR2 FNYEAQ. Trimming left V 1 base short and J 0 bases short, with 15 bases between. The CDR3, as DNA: TGTGCCAGCAGCTTAGGTGGCAGGTTTGGGTTGAACACTGAAGCTTTCTTT. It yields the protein CASSLGGRFGLNTEAFF.

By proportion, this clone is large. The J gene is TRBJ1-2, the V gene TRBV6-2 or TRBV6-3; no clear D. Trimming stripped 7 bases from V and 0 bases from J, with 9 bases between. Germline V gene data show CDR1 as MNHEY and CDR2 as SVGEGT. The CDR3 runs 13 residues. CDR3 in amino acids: CASNPLANYGYTF. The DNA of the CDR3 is TGTGCCAGCAACCCTCTAGCTAACTATGGCTACACCTTC.

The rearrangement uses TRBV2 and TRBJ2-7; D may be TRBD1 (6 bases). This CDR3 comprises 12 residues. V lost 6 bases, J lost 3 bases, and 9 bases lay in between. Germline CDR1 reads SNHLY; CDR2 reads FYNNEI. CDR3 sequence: CASSLQGYEQYF. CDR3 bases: TGTGCCAGCAGCCTACAGGGCTACGAGCAGTACTTC.

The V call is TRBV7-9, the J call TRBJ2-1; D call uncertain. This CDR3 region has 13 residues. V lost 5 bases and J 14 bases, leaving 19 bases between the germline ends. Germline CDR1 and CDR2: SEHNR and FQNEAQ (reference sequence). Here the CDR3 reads CASSLPSMVEKFF. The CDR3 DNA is TGTGCCAGCAGCCTCCCATCGATGGTGGAGAAGTTCTTC.

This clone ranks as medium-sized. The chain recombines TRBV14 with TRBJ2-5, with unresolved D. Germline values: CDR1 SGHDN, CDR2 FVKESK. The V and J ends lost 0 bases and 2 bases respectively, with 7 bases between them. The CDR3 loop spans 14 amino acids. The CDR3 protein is CASSQDGYQETQYF. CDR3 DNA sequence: TGTGCCAGCAGCCAAGACGGGTATCAAGAGACCCAGTACTTC.

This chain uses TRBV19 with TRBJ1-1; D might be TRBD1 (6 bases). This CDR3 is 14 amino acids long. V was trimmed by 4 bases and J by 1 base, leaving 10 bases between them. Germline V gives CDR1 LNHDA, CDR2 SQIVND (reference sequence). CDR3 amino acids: CASSKDRRNTEAFF. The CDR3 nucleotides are TGTGCCAGTAGTAAGGACAGACGGAACACTGAAGCTTTCTTT.

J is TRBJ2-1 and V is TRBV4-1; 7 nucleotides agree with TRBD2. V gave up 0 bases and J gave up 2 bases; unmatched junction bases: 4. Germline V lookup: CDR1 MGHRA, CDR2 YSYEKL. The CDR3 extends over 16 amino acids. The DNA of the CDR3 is TGCGCCAGCAGCCAAGATCCCAGCGGGACCTACAATGAGCAGTTCTTC. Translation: CASSQDPSGTYNEQFF.

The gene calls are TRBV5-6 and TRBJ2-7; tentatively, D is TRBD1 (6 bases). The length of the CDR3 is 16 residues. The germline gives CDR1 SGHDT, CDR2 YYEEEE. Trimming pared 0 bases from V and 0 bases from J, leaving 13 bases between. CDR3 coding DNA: TGTGCCAGCAGCTTGGGGTACAGGGACCTCTCCTACGAGCAGTACTTC. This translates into CASSLGYRDLSYEQYF.

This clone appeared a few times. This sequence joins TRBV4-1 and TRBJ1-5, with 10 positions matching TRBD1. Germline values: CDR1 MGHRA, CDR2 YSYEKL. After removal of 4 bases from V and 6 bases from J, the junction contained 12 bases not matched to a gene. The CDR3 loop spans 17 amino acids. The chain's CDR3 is CASSRGLTGGAGQPQHF. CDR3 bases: TGCGCCAGCAGCCGTGGATTGACAGGGGGCGCGGGTCAGCCCCAGCATTTT.

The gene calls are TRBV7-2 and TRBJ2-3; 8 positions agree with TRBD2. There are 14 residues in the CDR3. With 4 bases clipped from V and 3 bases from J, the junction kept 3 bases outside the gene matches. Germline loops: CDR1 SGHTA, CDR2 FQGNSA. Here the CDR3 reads CASSSGLVTDTQYF. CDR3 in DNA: TGTGCCAGCAGCTCGGGACTAGTTACAGATACGCAGTATTTT.

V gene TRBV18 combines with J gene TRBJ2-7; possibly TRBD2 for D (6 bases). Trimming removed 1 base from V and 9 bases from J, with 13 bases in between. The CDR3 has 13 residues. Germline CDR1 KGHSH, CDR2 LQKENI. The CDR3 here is CASSPRASATQYF. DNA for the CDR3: TGTGCCAGCTCACCACGGGCTAGCGCTACGCAGTACTTC.

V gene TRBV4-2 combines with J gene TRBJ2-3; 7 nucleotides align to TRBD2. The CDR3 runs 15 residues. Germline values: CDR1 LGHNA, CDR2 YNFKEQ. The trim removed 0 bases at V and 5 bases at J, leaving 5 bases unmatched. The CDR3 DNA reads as TGTGCCAGCAGCCAAGATGCGGGGGTCAGAGATACGCAGTATTTT. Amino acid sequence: CASSQDAGVRDTQYF.

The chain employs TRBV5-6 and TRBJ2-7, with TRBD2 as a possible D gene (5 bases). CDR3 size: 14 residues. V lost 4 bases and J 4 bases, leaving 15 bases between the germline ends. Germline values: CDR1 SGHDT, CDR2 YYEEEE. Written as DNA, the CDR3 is TGTGCCAGCAGCGATGGGAGACCCAGTTACGAGCAGTACTTC. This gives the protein CASSDGRPSYEQYF. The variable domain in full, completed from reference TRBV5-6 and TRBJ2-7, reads DAGVTQSPTHLIKTRGQQVTLRCSPKSGHDTVSWYQQALGQGPQFIFQYYEEEERQRGNFPDRFSGHQFPNYSSELNVNALLLGDSALYLCASSDGRPSYEQYFGPGTRLTVT.

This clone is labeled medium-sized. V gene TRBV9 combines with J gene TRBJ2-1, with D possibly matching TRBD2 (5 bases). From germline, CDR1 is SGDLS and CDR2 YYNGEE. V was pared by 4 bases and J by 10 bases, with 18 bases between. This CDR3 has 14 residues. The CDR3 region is CASSTGNSPREQFF. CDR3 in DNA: TGTGCCAGCAGCACCGGGAACTCCCCCAGGGAGCAGTTCTTC.

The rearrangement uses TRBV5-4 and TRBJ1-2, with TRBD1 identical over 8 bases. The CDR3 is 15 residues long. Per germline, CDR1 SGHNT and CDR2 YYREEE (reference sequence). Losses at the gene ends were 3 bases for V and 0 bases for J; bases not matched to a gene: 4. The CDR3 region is CASSSRTGTNYGYTF. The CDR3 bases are TGTGCCAGCAGCTCTAGGACAGGGACTAACTATGGCTACACCTTC.

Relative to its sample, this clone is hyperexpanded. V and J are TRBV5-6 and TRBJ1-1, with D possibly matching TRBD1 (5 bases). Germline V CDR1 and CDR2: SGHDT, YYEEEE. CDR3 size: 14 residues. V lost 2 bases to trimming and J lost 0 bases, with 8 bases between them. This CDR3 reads CASSFGGMNTEAFF. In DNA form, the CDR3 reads TGTGCCAGCAGCTTCGGGGGGATGAACACTGAAGCTTTCTTT.